One and the same sample provided the 22 T cell receptor beta chains below, sequenced in a study of T cell repertoires in cytomegalovirus infection. One entry per CDR3 protein results from TCRdb running MiXCR on the reads. The profile covers approximately 340,000 distinct CDR3 sequences, with approximately 32% appearing a single time and roughly 20% taken by the ten largest. The antigens of these receptors remain unknown. The sequencing used cultured PBMCs, collected from culture after CMV antigen stimulation. These TCRs come from a human donor in good health (CMV status not recorded). Some clones in this sample may be carry-over from other donors' samples.

This clonotype turned up a few times. This sequence joins TRBV5-4 and TRBJ1-1, with D unclear. Germline V gene sequence: CDR1 SGHNT, CDR2 YYREEE (reference sequence). V was trimmed by 1 base and J by 4 bases, leaving 14 bases between them. CDR3 length: 15 amino acids. CDR3: CASSLNRKTSTEAFF. The CDR3 coding sequence is TGTGCCAGCAGCTTGAACCGCAAAACTAGCACTGAAGCTTTCTTT.

V gene TRBV7-9 combines with J gene TRBJ2-3, with no clear D. V was clipped by 2 bases and J by 6 bases, with 3 bases between them. The CDR3 sequence is 11 residues long. Germline V gives CDR1 SEHNR, CDR2 FQNEAQ (reference sequence). The CDR3 DNA follows: TGTGCCAGCAGCTTACAGGATACGCAGTATTTT. Protein: CASSLQDTQYF. Full variable domain (rest looked up from reference TRBV7-9 and TRBJ2-3): DTGVSQNPRHKITKRGQNVTFRCDPISEHNRLYWYRQTLGQGPEFLTYFQNEAQLEKSRLLSDRFSAERPKGSFSTLEIQRTEQGDSAMYLCASSLQDTQYFGPGTRLTVL.

The rearrangement links TRBV12-3 or TRBV12-4 to TRBJ2-4, with D perhaps being TRBD1 or TRBD2 (7 bases each). The CDR3 totals 15 residues. Deletions cut 2 bases from V and 7 bases from J, with 15 bases between. CDR3 DNA sequence: TGTGCCAGCAGTTTATTCAGGGGGGGTGTGAACATTCAGTACTTC. It translates to CASSLFRGGVNIQYF.

This clonotype was seen just once. Here the CDR3 DNA reads TGTGCCAGCTCCCCGGCCGGGGACTATAATTCACCCCTCCACTTT. Amino acid sequence: CASSPAGDYNSPLHF. V is TRBV18 and J is TRBJ1-6, with D hard to call. V gave up 6 bases and J gave up 3 bases, with 12 bases separating them. This CDR3 is built from 15 residues. The V gene's germline CDR1 is KGHSH and CDR2 LQKENI.

A note on this clonotype: At one end, the junction sequence differs from germline, possibly due to a read error. The chain employs TRBV7-6 and TRBJ1-6; 10 nucleotides line up with TRBD1. The CDR3 extends over 16 amino acids. The germline gives CDR1 SGHVS, CDR2 FNYEAQ. The DNA of the CDR3 is TGTGCCAGCAGCTCCAGGGACAGGGGATATAATTCACCCATCCACTTT. Translated, it gives CASSSRDRGYNSPIHF. Full variable domain (rest looked up from reference TRBV7-6 and TRBJ1-6): GAGVSQSPRYKVTKRGQDVALRCDPISGHVSLYWYRQALGQGPEFLTYFNYEAQQDKSGLPNDRFSAERPEGSISTLTIQRTEQRDSAMYRCASSSRDRGYNSPIHFGNGTRLTVT.

In this sample, this clonotype turned up a few times. V gene TRBV7-2 combines with J gene TRBJ2-7, with unresolved D. V dropped 6 bases and J dropped 5 bases, with 14 bases sitting between them. The length of the CDR3 is 13 residues. Germline V gene sequence: CDR1 SGHTA, CDR2 FQGNSA. The CDR3 loop is CASRDGRVDEQYF. The CDR3 nucleotides are TGTGCCAGCAGAGATGGGCGTGTCGACGAGCAGTACTTC.

This rearrangement joins TRBV28 to TRBJ1-3, with D possibly being TRBD1 (6 bases). The CDR3 totals 13 residues. Trimming removed 10 bases at V and 3 bases at J, with 13 bases between. From germline, CDR1 is MDHEN and CDR2 SYDVKM. CDR3 nucleotide sequence: TGTGCCACCCTGACAGGCCTTGGAAACACCATATATTTT. It is translated as CATLTGLGNTIYF.

This clonotype showed up just a few times. The chain has TRBV7-2 and TRBJ2-7; D tentatively reads TRBD1 or TRBD2 (5 bases each). From germline, CDR1 is SGHTA and CDR2 FQGNSA. V lost 4 bases and J lost 6, with 16 bases in between. CDR3 length: 14 residues. CDR3 region: CASSSGGMGVEQYF. In DNA form, the CDR3 reads TGTGCCAGCAGCTCCGGTGGGATGGGGGTCGAGCAGTACTTC.

The chain links TRBV19 to TRBJ2-6; D is ambiguous. Germline-derived CDR1 and CDR2 are LNHDA and SQIVND (reference sequence). The CDR3 has 14 residues. The V end lost 7 bases, the J end lost 4 bases, and 11 bases lay between the germline ends. Here the CDR3 reads CASTPNRGANVLTF. As DNA, the CDR3 is TGTGCCAGTACCCCTAACCGCGGGGCCAACGTCCTGACTTTC.

The chain employs TRBV20-1 and TRBJ1-5; unclear D gene. The germline CDR1 and CDR2 sequences are DFQATT and SNEGSKA (reference sequence). The CDR3 length is 14 residues. Trimming took off 5 bases at V and 2 bases at J, with 13 bases between the two ends. CDR3 residues: CSAQVTGGNQPQHF. CDR3 nucleotides: TGCAGTGCTCAGGTTACTGGGGGCAATCAGCCCCAGCATTTT.

The chain recombines TRBV18 with TRBJ2-2, with D possibly being TRBD2 (6 bases). The CDR3 covers 15 residues. With 2 bases removed from V and 3 bases from J, the gap between germline ends came to 10 bases. The germline CDR1 and CDR2 sequences are KGHSH and LQKENI. The chain's CDR3 is CASSPAPGDTGELFF. DNA for the CDR3: TGTGCCAGCTCACCAGCGCCGGGGGACACCGGGGAGCTGTTTTTT.

This clonotype has more than one count but fewer than ten. The chain carries TRBV12-3 or TRBV12-4 and TRBJ1-1, with TRBD1 matching over 7 bases. There are 14 residues in the CDR3. The trim removed 6 bases at V and 5 bases at J, leaving 9 bases unmatched. CDR3 coding DNA: TGTGCCAGCAGCCGCGCGACAGGGTTTACTGAAGCTTTCTTT. It codes for CASSRATGFTEAFF.

V is TRBV7-6 and J is TRBJ2-3, with a tentative D call TRBD1 (6 bases). This CDR3 has 16 amino acids. V was cut by 5 bases and J by 2 bases, with 17 bases left in between. Germline V CDR1 and CDR2: SGHVS, FNYEAQ. CDR3 sequence reads: CASSPGRGQSTDTQYF. The CDR3 DNA reads TGTGCCAGCAGCCCCGGTAGAGGACAGTCCACAGATACGCAGTATTTT. The variable domain in full, with the rest retrieved from reference TRBV7-6 and TRBJ2-3, is GAGVSQSPRYKVTKRGQDVALRCDPISGHVSLYWYRQALGQGPEFLTYFNYEAQQDKSGLPNDRFSAERPEGSISTLTIQRTEQRDSAMYRCASSPGRGQSTDTQYFGPGTRLTVL.

J is TRBJ1-2 and V is TRBV7-9; 10 bases match TRBD1. This CDR3 spans 15 amino acids. Trimming at V came to 4 bases and at J to 1 base, leaving 3 bases not matched to a gene. CDR1 is SEHNR and CDR2 is FQNEAQ in the germline V gene (reference sequence). CDR3 residues: CASSSGQGVNYGYTF. The CDR3 region has the DNA TGTGCCAGCAGCTCAGGACAGGGGGTTAACTATGGCTACACCTTC.

The chain is built from TRBV27 and TRBJ1-1; 8 bases fit TRBD1. This CDR3 has 15 residues. Per germline, CDR1 MNHEY and CDR2 SMNVEV (reference sequence). V was clipped by 4 bases and J by 1 base; unmatched bases: 5. In DNA form, the CDR3 reads TGTGCCAGCAGTTACCTTGGGACAGGGAACACTGAAGCTTTCTTT. Its translation is CASSYLGTGNTEAFF.

This clonotype was counted ten times or more. The chain carries TRBV7-6 and TRBJ1-1; no definite D call. V lost 2 bases, J lost 2 bases, and 12 bases lay in between. CDR1 and CDR2 (germline): SGHVS, FNYEAQ. CDR3 size: 15 residues. The DNA for the CDR3 is TGTGCCAGCAGCTTAATGGATCCGCCAAACACTGAAGCTTTCTTT. Translation gives CASSLMDPPNTEAFF.

There are a few counts of this clonotype. V is TRBV28 and J is TRBJ1-5; TRBD1 matches at 7 bases. The ends lost 5 bases at V and 6 bases at J; junction bases unmatched: 4. Germline lookup yields CDR1 MDHEN and CDR2 SYDVKM. This CDR3 region has 13 residues. The CDR3 coding sequence is TGTGCCAGCAGTCCGGACAGGATTCAGCCCCAGCATTTT. It translates to CASSPDRIQPQHF.

The V and J genes are TRBV7-8 and TRBJ2-1, with 10 bases matching TRBD2. Germline-derived CDR1 and CDR2 are SGHVS and FQNEAQ. The CDR3 totals 17 residues. V trimming: 4 bases; J trimming: 7 bases; junction bases outside the gene matches: 13. The CDR3 DNA follows: TGTGCCAGCAGCTCCCTGGGGAGTAGCGGGAGGTCTAATGAGCAGTTCTTC. It is translated as CASSSLGSSGRSNEQFF.

This clonotype has just a few counts. CDR3 nucleotides: TGTGCCAGCAGTACCTTCGGCGGACCGAACACTGAAGCTTTCTTT. This gives the protein CASSTFGGPNTEAFF. V gene TRBV11-2 combines with J gene TRBJ1-1; D gene unclear. The CDR3 has 15 amino acids. The germline V gene has CDR1 SGHAT and CDR2 FQNNGV. Trimming removed 6 bases at V and 1 base at J, with 15 bases between. The full variable domain, completed using reference TRBV11-2 and TRBJ1-1, is EAGVAQSPRYKIIEKRQSVAFWCNPISGHATLYWYQQILGQGPKLLIQFQNNGVVDDSQLPKDRFSAERLKGVDSTLKIQPAKLEDSAVYLCASSTFGGPNTEAFFGQGTRLTVV.

The chain combines TRBV7-9 with TRBJ1-3, with 7 bases matching TRBD1. CDR1 and CDR2 from the germline V gene are SEHNR and FQNEAQ (reference sequence). The junction had 7 bases not matched to a gene; V was cut back by 1 base and J by 4 bases. This CDR3 contains 16 residues. As DNA, the CDR3 is TGTGCCAGCAGCTTAGGGGCGCTGGACAGGGGAAACACCATATATTTT. Its protein is CASSLGALDRGNTIYF.

This clonotype showed up just a few times. The genes are TRBV9 and TRBJ2-3, with D tentatively TRBD2 (5 bases). CDR1 is SGDLS and CDR2 is YYNGEE in the germline V gene. The CDR3 loop spans 14 amino acids. Deletions cut 1 base from V and 3 bases from J, with 9 bases between. The CDR3 reads CASSVSGETDTQYF. CDR3 nucleotide sequence: TGTGCCAGCAGCGTAAGTGGGGAGACAGATACGCAGTATTTT. The full variable domain, with the rest looked up from reference TRBV9 and TRBJ2-3, is DSGVTQTPKHLITATGQRVTLRCSPRSGDLSVYWYQQSLDQGLQFLIQYYNGEERAKGNILERFSAQQFPDLHSELNLSSLELGDSALYFCASSVSGETDTQYFGPGTRLTVL.

This rearrangement joins TRBV7-3 to TRBJ2-3, with 7 bases identical to TRBD2. The CDR3 length is 15 residues. Trimming at V came to 2 bases and at J to 1 base, leaving 3 bases not matched to a gene. The germline V gene encodes CDR1 SGHTA and CDR2 FQGTGA. This CDR3 is CASSLDTSGTDTQYF. In DNA form, the CDR3 reads TGTGCCAGCAGCTTAGATACTAGCGGCACAGATACGCAGTATTTT.